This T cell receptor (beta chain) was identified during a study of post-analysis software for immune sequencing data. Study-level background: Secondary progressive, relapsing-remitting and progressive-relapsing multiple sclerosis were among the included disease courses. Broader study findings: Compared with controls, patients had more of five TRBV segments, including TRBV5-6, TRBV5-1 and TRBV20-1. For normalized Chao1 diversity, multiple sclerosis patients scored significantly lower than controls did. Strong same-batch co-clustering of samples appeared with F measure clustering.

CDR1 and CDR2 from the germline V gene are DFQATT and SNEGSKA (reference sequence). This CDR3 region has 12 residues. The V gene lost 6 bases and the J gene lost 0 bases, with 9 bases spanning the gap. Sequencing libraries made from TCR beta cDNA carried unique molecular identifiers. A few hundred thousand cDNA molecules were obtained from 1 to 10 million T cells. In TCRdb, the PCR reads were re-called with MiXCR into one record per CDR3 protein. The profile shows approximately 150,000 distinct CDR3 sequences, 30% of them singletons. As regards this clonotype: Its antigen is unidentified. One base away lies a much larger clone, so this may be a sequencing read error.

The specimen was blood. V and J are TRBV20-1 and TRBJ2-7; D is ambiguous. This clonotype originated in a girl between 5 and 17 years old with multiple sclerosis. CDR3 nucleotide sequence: TGCAGTGCGAAGGGCACCTCCTACGAGCAGTACTTC. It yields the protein CSAKGTSYEQYF.